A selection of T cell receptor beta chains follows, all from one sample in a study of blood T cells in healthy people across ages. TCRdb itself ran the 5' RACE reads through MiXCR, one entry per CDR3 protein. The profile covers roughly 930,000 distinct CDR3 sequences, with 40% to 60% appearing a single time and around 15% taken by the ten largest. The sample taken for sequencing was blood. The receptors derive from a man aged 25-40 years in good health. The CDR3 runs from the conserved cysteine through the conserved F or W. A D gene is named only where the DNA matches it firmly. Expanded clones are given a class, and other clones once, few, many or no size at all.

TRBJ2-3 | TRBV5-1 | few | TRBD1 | CASSLAQGASPDTQYF | TGCGCCAGCAGCTTGGCTCAGGGGGCCTCCCCGGATACGCAGTATTTT
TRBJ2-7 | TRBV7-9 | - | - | CAGSQRDTTYEQYF | TGTGCCGGCAGCCAGAGGGACACCACCTACGAGCAGTACTTC
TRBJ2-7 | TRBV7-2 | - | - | CASSLGAGKYEQYF | TGTGCCAGCAGCTTAGGTGCAGGGAAGTACGAGCAGTACTTC
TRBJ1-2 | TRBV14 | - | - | CASSISGTTYGYTF | TGTGCCAGCAGCATTTCGGGGACAACTTATGGCTACACCTTC
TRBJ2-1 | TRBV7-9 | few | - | CASSLVLAFGDEQFF | TGTGCCAGCAGCTTAGTTCTAGCGTTTGGGGATGAGCAGTTCTTC
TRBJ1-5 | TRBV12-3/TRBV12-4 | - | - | CASSPPGAGVNQPQHF | TGTGCCAGCAGTCCACCCGGGGCGGGGGTAAATCAGCCCCAGCATTTT
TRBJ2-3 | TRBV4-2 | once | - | CASSQRTPQLMSDTQYF | TGTGCCAGCAGCCAGCGTACCCCACAGTTAATGTCAGATACGCAGTATTTT
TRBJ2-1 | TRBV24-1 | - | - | CATSDRDFPSFNEQFF | TGTGCCACCAGTGATCGGGACTTTCCCTCCTTCAATGAGCAGTTCTTC
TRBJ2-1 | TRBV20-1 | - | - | CSARLADSYNEQFF | TGCAGTGCTAGATTAGCGGACTCCTACAATGAGCAGTTCTTC
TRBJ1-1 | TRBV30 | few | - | CAWTDWWGDTEAFF | TGTGCCTGGACGGACTGGTGGGGTGACACTGAAGCTTTCTTT
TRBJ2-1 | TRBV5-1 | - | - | CASSTGERHNEQFF | TGCGCCAGCAGTACCGGGGAACGACACAATGAGCAGTTCTTC
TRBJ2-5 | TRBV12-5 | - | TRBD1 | CTSGLVNRGQETQYF | TGTACTAGTGGTTTGGTCAACAGGGGACAAGAGACCCAGTACTTC
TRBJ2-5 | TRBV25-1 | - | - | CASSEYQGRVETQYF | TGTGCCAGCAGTGAATATCAGGGGCGGGTAGAGACCCAGTACTTC
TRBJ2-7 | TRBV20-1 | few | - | CSARDFNGDTFYEQYF | TGCAGTGCTAGAGATTTTAATGGGGACACGTTCTACGAGCAGTACTTC
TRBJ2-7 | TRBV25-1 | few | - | CASSAKGDLPREYF | TGTGCCAGCAGTGCCAAAGGGGACCTCCCTAGAGAGTACTTC
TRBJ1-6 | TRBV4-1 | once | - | CASSQAVPGQTNYNSPLHF | TGCGCCAGCAGCCAGGCGGTTCCGGGACAAACGAACTATAATTCACCCCTCCACTTT
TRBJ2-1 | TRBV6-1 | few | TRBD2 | CASRQASGHYNEQFF | TGTGCCAGCAGGCAGGCTAGCGGGCACTACAATGAGCAGTTCTTC